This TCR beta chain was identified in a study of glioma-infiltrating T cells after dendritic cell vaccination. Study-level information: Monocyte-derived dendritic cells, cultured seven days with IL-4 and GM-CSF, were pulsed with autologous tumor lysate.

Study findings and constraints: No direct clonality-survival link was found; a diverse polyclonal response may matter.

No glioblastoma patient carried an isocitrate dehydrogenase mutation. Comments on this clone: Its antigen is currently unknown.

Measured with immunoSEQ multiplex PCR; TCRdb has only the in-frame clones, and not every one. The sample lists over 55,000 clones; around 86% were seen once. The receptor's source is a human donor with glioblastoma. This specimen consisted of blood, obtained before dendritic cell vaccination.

CDR3 amino acids: CASSGLQLYSYEQYF. CDR3 nucleotide sequence: TGTGCCAGCAGTGGTTTACAGCTATACTCCTACGAGCAGTACTTC. This rearrangement joins TRBV6-1 to TRBJ2-7, with D unclear. Trimming shortened V by 4 bases and J by 0 bases, and 13 bases separated the two germline ends. The CDR3 sequence is 15 residues long. CDR1 and CDR2 from the germline V gene are MNHNS and SASEGT.